These 11 T cell receptor beta chains came from one sample sequenced in a study of vaccination and CD4 T cells after COVID-19. Treatment here: approximately nine-day PBMC culture with coronavirus spike peptide pools or control peptides (ViraFEST assay). Sequenced with the Oncomine TCR Beta short-read assay was DNA taken from cultured CD4+ T cells. TCRdb passed the PCR reads through MiXCR, listing each CDR3 protein once. The sample includes under 15,000 distinct CDR3 sequences, around 41% of them seen just once. These receptors have no identified antigens. What was sequenced was CD4+ T cells from blood, cultured in vitro. These receptor sequences come from a human donor who had recovered from COVID-19.

Within the sample, this clonotype is large. V usage is TRBV30 and J usage is TRBJ1-5, with 9 bases aligning to TRBD1. The CDR3 sequence is 15 residues long. Trimming at V came to 2 bases and at J to 5 bases, leaving 7 bases not matched to a gene. The germline V gene encodes CDR1 GTSNPN and CDR2 SVGIG (reference sequence). The CDR3 nucleotides read TGTGCCTGGAGTAAAACAGGGGGCGACCATCAGCCCCAGCATTTT. Translated, it gives CAWSKTGGDHQPQHF.

The chain joins TRBV18 to TRBJ2-5; D call uncertain. The CDR3 runs 12 residues. Germline values: CDR1 KGHSH, CDR2 LQKENI. V shed 2 bases and J shed 4 bases, with 5 bases lying between them. CDR3 bases: TGTGCCAGCTCACCAAGTAGAGAGACCCAGTACTTC. Translation gives CASSPSRETQYF.

V and J are TRBV7-2 and TRBJ1-3; D is unclear. Germline-derived CDR1 and CDR2 are SGHTA and FQGNSA. CDR3 length equals 14 residues. The V end lost 5 bases, the J end lost 4 bases, and 12 bases lay between the germline ends. The CDR3 loop reads CASSLVGDGNTIYF. The CDR3 DNA reads as TGTGCCAGCAGCCTCGTTGGCGACGGAAACACCATATATTTT.

DNA for the CDR3: TGTGCCAGCAGCCGATACCCCACCGGGGGGGGAGCTTTCTTT. Amino acid sequence: CASSRYPTGGGAFF. The rearrangement links TRBV5-8 to TRBJ1-1; tentatively, D is TRBD1 (5 bases). Germline V CDR1 and CDR2: SGHTS, YDEGEE. The CDR3 is 14 amino acids. Trimming removed 4 bases from V and 10 bases from J, with 20 bases in between.

The V call is TRBV20-1, the J call TRBJ2-1; D is uncertain. This CDR3 has 12 residues. Germline CDR1 is DFQATT and CDR2 is SNEGSKA (reference sequence). Between the trimmed V and J ends, which lost 8 bases and 4 bases, there was a span of 12 bases. CDR3 protein: CSIPSTYNEQFF. CDR3 DNA sequence: TGCAGTATACCGAGTACTTACAATGAGCAGTTCTTC.

There are a few counts of this clonotype. The chain is built from TRBV20-1 and TRBJ2-1; 12 nucleotides agree with TRBD2. The CDR3 contains 14 residues. From germline, CDR1 is DFQATT and CDR2 SNEGSKA (reference sequence). After removal of 5 bases from V and 6 bases from J, the junction contained 5 bases not matched to a gene. Here the CDR3 reads CSAVLAGGRNEQFF. CDR3 coding DNA: TGCAGTGCTGTGCTAGCGGGGGGGCGCAATGAGCAGTTCTTC.

This clonotype was detected only a few times. The chain is built from TRBV24-1 and TRBJ1-2; no clear D. The CDR3 contains 16 residues. Deletions cut 1 base from V and 1 base from J, with 12 bases between. From germline, CDR1 is KGHDR and CDR2 SFDVKD. The chain's CDR3 is CATSDFAGPFNYGYTF. The CDR3 region has the DNA TGTGCCACCAGTGATTTTGCGGGCCCCTTTAACTATGGCTACACCTTC.

The chain carries TRBV7-9 and TRBJ1-6; 7 bases map to TRBD1. V lost 1 base and J lost 9; bases outside the gene matches: 9. Germline V gives CDR1 SEHNR, CDR2 FQNEAQ (reference sequence). CDR3 size: 16 residues. The CDR3 loop is CASSLGRQGWSSPLHF. The DNA for the CDR3 is TGTGCCAGCAGCTTAGGCCGACAGGGTTGGAGTTCACCCCTCCACTTT.

This clonotype came up a few times. The chain links TRBV7-8 to TRBJ1-5, with TRBD1 matching 7 bases. V lost 5 bases to trimming and J lost 7 bases; unmatched junction nucleotides: 8. The CDR3 spans 14 residues. Germline CDR1 reads SGHVS; CDR2 reads FQNEAQ. CDR3 sequence (DNA): TGTGCCAGCAGCCAGACAGGGTATGAACAGCCCCAGCATTTT. This encodes CASSQTGYEQPQHF.

The chain links TRBV5-1 to TRBJ1-1, with TRBD1 matching 7 bases. This CDR3 contains 15 residues. CDR1 is SGHRS, CDR2 YFSETQ, per germline. After removal of 4 bases from V and 1 base from J, the junction contained 7 bases not matched to a gene. The CDR3 nucleotides are TGCGCCAGCAGCGGAAGACAGGGTGCGAACACTGAAGCTTTCTTT. It specifies CASSGRQGANTEAFF.

The chain is built from TRBV7-2 and TRBJ2-1; 15 nucleotides align to TRBD2. Germline V gives CDR1 SGHTA, CDR2 FQGNSA. J was trimmed by 0 bases and V by 3 bases; bases with no gene match: 3. CDR3 length equals 18 residues. DNA for the CDR3: TGTGCCAGCAGCTTTCCGGGACTAGCGGGGGGCTCCTACAATGAGCAGTTCTTC. Translating gives CASSFPGLAGGSYNEQFF.